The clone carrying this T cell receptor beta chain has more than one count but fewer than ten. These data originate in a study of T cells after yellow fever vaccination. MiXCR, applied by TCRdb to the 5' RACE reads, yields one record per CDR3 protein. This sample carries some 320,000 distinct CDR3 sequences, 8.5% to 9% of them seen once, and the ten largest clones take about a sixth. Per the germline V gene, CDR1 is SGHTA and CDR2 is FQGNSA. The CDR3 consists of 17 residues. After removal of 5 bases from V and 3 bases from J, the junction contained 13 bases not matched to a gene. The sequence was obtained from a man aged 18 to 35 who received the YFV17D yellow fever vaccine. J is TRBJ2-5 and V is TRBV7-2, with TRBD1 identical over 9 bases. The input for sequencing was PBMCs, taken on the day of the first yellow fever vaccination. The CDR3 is CASSNPGTGMVEETQYF. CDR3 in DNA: TGTGCCAGCAGCAACCCCGGGACAGGGATGGTCGAAGAGACCCAGTACTTC.